A selection of T cell receptor beta chains follows, all from one sample in a study of blood T cell repertoires in COVID-19. Only in-frame clones appear in the TCRdb table, and some are missing; sequencing was by immunoSEQ multiplex PCR. The table has some 240,000 clones, over 80% seen once. The sample comprised PBMCs or T cells enriched from blood (not recorded which). The source is a woman in her thirties or forties who had been exposed to COVID-19. The conserved cysteine and the conserved F or W are not part of the CDR3 here.

V gene	J gene	CDR3 protein
TRBV6-5	TRBJ1-1	ASGMDTWEGAF
TRBV4-2	TRBJ1-4	ASASQVGNEKLF
TRBV7-2	TRBJ1-1	ASSLEQGPNTEAF
TRBV11-3	TRBJ2-4	ASSSAGLGKNIQY
TRBV6-5	TRBJ1-5	ASSPYSSQPQH
TRBV28	TRBJ1-2	ASSFVRTGANYGYT
TRBV2	TRBJ1-5	ASAQANQPQH
TRBV28	TRBJ1-5	ASRYPGQSLVQPQH
TRBV14	TRBJ1-4	ASSQEATVNEKLF
TRBV6-5	TRBJ1-2	ASRQDSLSRGYT
TRBV28	TRBJ2-1	ASSLAGLGNYEQF
TRBV5-8	TRBJ2-1	ASSLERVSAGYNEQF
TRBV7-8	TRBJ2-2	ASSLLGGSSTGELF
TRBV30	TRBJ1-6	AWSGGNSPLH
TRBV19	TRBJ1-1	ASSPRIVNTEAF
TRBV3-1/TRBV3-2	TRBJ1-5	ASSQGDSNQPQH
TRBV6-5	TRBJ2-7	ASSLTGGSYEQY
TRBV12-3/TRBV12-4	TRBJ1-2	ASRTTRVNGYT
TRBV4-1	TRBJ1-1	ASSQLQGNTEAF
TRBV6-2/TRBV6-3	TRBJ1-1	ASSQTGQSEAF
TRBV30	TRBJ2-5	AWSPLGASGETQY
TRBV19	TRBJ1-2	ASSMAGGYGYT
TRBV5-1	TRBJ2-5	ASSPGTGQETQY
TRBV12-2	TRBJ1-4	ASRPWGVHANEKLF
TRBV7-2	TRBJ1-6	ASSLATGDLYNSPLH
TRBV9	TRBJ1-3	ASSANRDRPDNTIY
TRBV5-4	TRBJ1-1	ASSLGQGGTEAF